Following are 14 T cell receptor beta chains from one sample sequenced in a study of neurological immune-mediated disorders. TCRdb used MiXCR to reprocess the 5' RACE reads, holding one entry per CDR3 protein. The table records some 57,000 distinct CDR3 sequences, around 5% of them present only once. The sequenced sample consisted of PBMCs. These receptor sequences come from a woman aged 45-59 years with multiple sclerosis.

The sample holds many counts of this clonotype. The chain uses TRBV11-3 and TRBJ2-1, with 9 positions matching TRBD2. With V trimmed by 0 bases and J by 5 bases, 5 bases remained unmatched. Germline-derived CDR1 and CDR2 are SGHNT and YENEEA. The CDR3 is 16 residues long. In DNA form, the CDR3 reads TGTGCCAGCAGCTTAGAGGGTAGCGGGAGAAACAATGAGCAGTTCTTC. It is translated as CASSLEGSGRNNEQFF. Full variable domain (rest looked up from reference TRBV11-3 and TRBJ2-1): EAGVVQSPRYKIIEKKQPVAFWCNPISGHNTLYWYLQNLGQGPELLIRYENEEAVDDSQLPKDRFSAERLKGVDSTLKIQPAELGDSAVYLCASSLEGSGRNNEQFFGPGTRLTVL.

This clonotype was seen repeatedly, ten times or more. This sequence joins TRBV7-6 and TRBJ1-1; 7 bases map to TRBD1. The junction had 8 bases not matched to a gene; V was cut back by 5 bases and J by 2 bases. The germline gives CDR1 SGHVS, CDR2 FNYEAQ. The CDR3 extends over 15 amino acids. The CDR3 loop is CASSPGGGGNTEAFF. Written as DNA, the CDR3 is TGTGCCAGCAGCCCAGGGGGGGGTGGAAACACTGAAGCTTTCTTT.

This clonotype was seen at least ten times. The genes are TRBV2 and TRBJ2-5; possibly TRBD2 for D (7 bases). This CDR3 contains 17 residues. Trimming shortened V by 7 bases and J by 4 bases, and 25 bases separated the two germline ends. Germline lookup yields CDR1 SNHLY and CDR2 FYNNEI. The CDR3 loop reads CASTRGGVAWGGETQYF. The CDR3 region has the DNA TGTGCCAGCACAAGGGGGGGAGTAGCATGGGGCGGAGAGACCCAGTACTTC.

CDR3 bases: TGCGCCAGCAGCGAACAGGGTTATAATGAAAAACTGTTTTTT. Protein sequence: CASSEQGYNEKLFF. The chain joins TRBV4-1 to TRBJ1-4; D is perhaps TRBD1 (6 bases). Germline loops: CDR1 MGHRA, CDR2 YSYEKL. This CDR3 region has 14 residues. Trimming shortened V by 5 bases and J by 4 bases, and 11 bases separated the two germline ends.

This clonotype was found many times. The V and J genes are TRBV10-1 and TRBJ2-7; D not resolved. V lost 6 bases to trimming and J lost 7 bases, with 7 bases between them. This CDR3 has 10 residues. Germline CDR1 and CDR2: WNHNN and SYGVQD (reference sequence). The CDR3 nucleotides read TGCGCCAGCAGGGACGGGGAGCAGTACGTC. Translated: CASRDGEQYV.

This clonotype was observed a few times. Germline is not matched at one junction end, which may reflect a read error. This chain links TRBV7-2 with TRBJ2-7, with D unclear. The germline CDR1 and CDR2 sequences are SGHTA and FQGNSA. The CDR3 extends over 15 amino acids. The CDR3 is CVSSPSHSQAYEQYF. The CDR3 DNA follows: TGTGTCAGCAGCCCGAGCCACAGCCAGGCCTACGAGCAGTACTTC.

This clonotype was observed at least ten times. The genes are TRBV6-6 and TRBJ2-3, with TRBD2 as a possible D gene (5 bases). Germline V gives CDR1 MNHNY, CDR2 SVGAGI (reference sequence). V was pared by 5 bases and J by 2 bases, with 20 bases between. The CDR3 is made up of 17 amino acids. CDR3 amino acids: CASSSTRTPPLTDTQYF. The CDR3 bases are TGTGCCAGCAGTAGCACTAGAACTCCCCCCCTCACAGATACGCAGTATTTT.

This clonotype was found many times. The CDR3 DNA sequence: TGTGCCGGGCGTAGCGGCGATACGCAGTATTTT. Translated: CAGRSGDTQYF. The genes are TRBV7-2 and TRBJ2-3, with TRBD2 as a possible D gene (6 bases). The CDR3 is 11 residues long. Looked up from germline, CDR1 is SGHTA and CDR2 is FQGNSA. V gave up 11 bases and J gave up 6 bases, with 12 bases separating them.

This clonotype was detected ten times or more. The chain is built from TRBV27 and TRBJ1-5, with 7 bases matching TRBD1. CDR1 and CDR2 from the germline V gene are MNHEY and SMNVEV (reference sequence). The CDR3 is 15 amino acids. Trimming cost V 6 bases and J 3 bases; bases outside gene matches: 8. Written as DNA, the CDR3 is TGTGCCAGCAGACCAGGGGGGGTGTCCAATCAGCCCCAGCATTTT. Translation: CASRPGGVSNQPQHF.

This clonotype came up many times. The chain links TRBV20-1 to TRBJ2-2; 10 bases are shared with TRBD1. Per the germline V gene, CDR1 is DFQATT and CDR2 is SNEGSKA (reference sequence). CDR3 length: 14 amino acids. Unmatched junction bases numbered 2, after V lost 0 bases and J lost 7 bases. The CDR3 DNA follows: TGCAGTGCTAGAGAAGGGACAGGGGTCGGGGAGCTGTTTTTT. Translation gives CSAREGTGVGELFF.

This clonotype was counted many times. In DNA form, the CDR3 reads TGTGCCAGCAGCTTAGGGCAGGTCCTACGGAATGAGCAGTTCTTC. Its translation: CASSLGQVLRNEQFF. This chain uses TRBV7-9 with TRBJ2-1; D uncertain. V was cut by 1 base and J by 7 bases, with 14 bases left in between. Germline loops: CDR1 SEHNR, CDR2 FQNEAQ (reference sequence). This CDR3 is 15 amino acids long.

This clonotype was seen many times. The chain uses TRBV6-1 and TRBJ2-3; D call uncertain. The CDR3 is made up of 13 amino acids. Germline loops: CDR1 MNHNS, CDR2 SASEGT. V was shortened by 5 bases and J by 6 bases, with 12 bases between the two germline ends. The CDR3 DNA reads TGTGCCAGCAGTCCCGGGCCCTTCGATACGCAGTATTTT. This sequence encodes CASSPGPFDTQYF.

This clonotype has ten or more counts. The chain recombines TRBV29-1 with TRBJ1-1; 7 bases are shared with TRBD1. V gave up 7 bases and J gave up 4 bases; unmatched junction bases: 9. CDR3 length: 13 residues. CDR1 is SQVTM, CDR2 ANQGSEA, per germline. For the CDR3, the DNA is TGCAGCGCATCCGGGACAGCGGGCACTGAAGCTTTCTTT. Protein product: CSASGTAGTEAFF.

This clonotype has at least ten counts. The chain uses TRBV7-9 and TRBJ2-5; weak D call: TRBD2 (5 bases). V was shortened by 4 bases and J by 4 bases, with 19 bases between the two germline ends. Germline lookup yields CDR1 SEHNR and CDR2 FQNEAQ (reference sequence). This CDR3 is built from 16 residues. CDR3 loop: CASSSPPLGLAETQYF. CDR3 in DNA: TGTGCCAGCAGCTCCCCTCCACTAGGCCTAGCAGAGACCCAGTACTTC.